Listed here are 3 T cell receptor beta chains from one sample, sequenced in a study of cytomegalovirus exposure and HLA in healthy donors (dated by TCRdb to 2016 to 2017). Libraries were prepared through the immunoSEQ multiplex PCR assay. The multiplex PCR relied on a mix of 60 forward primers for TCR Vbeta segments and 13 reverse primers for TCR Jbeta segments. TCRdb holds this immuneACCESS table with in-frame rearrangements only. Some clones are missing; in checked studies, unresolved V genes explain under half, and the rest has no known cause. The sample data list tens of thousands of clones, and approximately 80% of these were observed just once. In total, the top ten clones hold roughly 2.9% of the sample. Source material: PBMCs. The receptors derive from a woman aged 25 to 39 in good health and CMV-seronegative.

This rearrangement joins TRBV5-1 to TRBJ1-1, with TRBD1 matching over 10 bases. The CDR3 runs to 15 residues. The J segment lost 6 bases and the V segment lost 3 bases, leaving 8 bases of the junction unmatched. Germline-derived CDR1 and CDR2 are SGHRS and YFSETQ. The CDR3 is CASSWDRGRGAEAFF. As DNA, the CDR3 is TGCGCCAGCAGCTGGGACAGGGGAAGAGGCGCTGAAGCTTTCTTT.

The V gene is TRBV18, the J gene TRBJ2-7; TRBD2 agrees at 10 bases. Unmatched junction bases numbered 3, after V lost 2 bases and J lost 5 bases. Germline CDR1 is KGHSH and CDR2 is LQKENI. CDR3 length: 14 amino acids. The CDR3 coding sequence is TGTGCCAGCTCACCAAGCGGGGGGGCCGACGAGCAGTACTTC. It encodes CASSPSGGADEQYF.

The table lists this clone with a count of one. The chain combines TRBV18 with TRBJ1-2, with TRBD1 matching 7 bases. Germline V gives CDR1 KGHSH, CDR2 LQKENI. The length of the CDR3 is 14 residues. After removal of 0 bases from V and 8 bases from J, the junction contained 6 bases not matched to a gene. CDR3 in amino acids: CASSPPLTGLGYTF. The CDR3 DNA follows: TGTGCCAGCTCACCACCGTTGACAGGGCTAGGCTACACCTTC.